A selection of T cell receptor beta chains follows, all from one sample in a study of shared T cell receptors in the human thymus. Generated by immunoSEQ multiplex PCR, the TCRdb table keeps only in-frame clones and is missing some. This sample has about 380,000 clones, with approximately 95% found just once. The sequenced sample was thymocytes. The receptors were gathered from a human donor. Each CDR3 is given with its conserved first and last residue.

>TRBJ1-3|TRBV19
CIKKGGGSSGNTIYF
>TRBJ2-7|TRBV19
CASSPRRDRPYEQYF
>TRBJ2-3|TRBV30
CAWSSGSRGGTDTQYF
>TRBJ1-3|TRBV27
CASSFTGRGRGPSGNTIYF
>TRBJ1-5|TRBV30
CASNGGRDNQPQHF
>TRBJ2-1|TRBV9
CASSGAGTGGLDNEQFF
>TRBJ2-1|TRBV6-1
CASSEGLAGATSYNEQFF
>TRBJ2-7|TRBV21-1
CASSVGRGSYEQYF
>TRBJ2-3|TRBV9
CASRGASTDTQYF
>TRBJ1-2|TRBV9
CASSTRQGAQANYGYTF
>TRBJ2-7|TRBV27
CASSPRGGDYEQYF
>TRBJ1-1|TRBV25-1
CASSVGGKRTEAFF
>TRBJ2-3|TRBV5-1
CASSLFVGRAGFTDTQYF
>TRBJ1-1|TRBV10-3
CAISAGKTEAFF
>TRBJ2-1|TRBV7-8
CASSLRPSGRMNEQFF
>TRBJ2-1|TRBV5-1
CASSFYNEQFF
>TRBJ2-7|TRBV5-1
CASSLARRGGRLTYEQYF
>TRBJ2-1|TRBV28
CASSLIIGPGGEQFF
>TRBJ1-5|TRBV27
CASSRRGPTMPFSNQPQHF
>TRBJ1-3|TRBV11-1
CASSRSPSGNTIYF
>TRBJ2-1|TRBV27
CASRLCWDCPYNEQFF
>TRBJ2-1|TRBV7-9
CASSFGRPGRWSYNEQFF
>TRBJ1-5|TRBV28
CASSLPPEPQHF
>TRBJ2-1|TRBV12-1
CASSPRTRTYYNEQFF
>TRBJ1-2|TRBV29-1
CSAVLHSNYGYTF
>TRBJ2-1|TRBV10-1
CASGTGQWGNEQFF
>TRBJ2-7|TRBV6-1
CASSELSWASGRPNPYEQYF
>TRBJ2-3|TRBV9
CASSVDGASKTQYF
>TRBJ1-1|TRBV7-2
CASSLRGPMAGGHTEAFF
>TRBJ1-3|TRBV28
CASTPPGGWTGNTIYF
>TRBJ2-3|TRBV28
CASSSSPDTQYF
>TRBJ1-2|TRBV7-2
CASSTRANYGYTF
>TRBJ2-1|TRBV7-2
CASSLGGSNEQFF
>TRBJ1-2|TRBV10-1
CASSEETFRDSPYGYTF
>TRBJ2-5|TRBV6-5
CASMDRLAGQETQYF
>TRBJ2-7|TRBV10-3
CASCPTRGYEQYF
>TRBJ2-3|TRBV15
CATSRPLRTASTDTQYF
>TRBJ2-7|TRBV27
CASSLTRDRERHEQYF
>TRBJ1-1|TRBV10-2
CASSEEDTGTLEAFF
>TRBJ2-1|TRBV2
CASSGADRVSNEQFF
>TRBJ2-7|TRBV6-5
CASSYSGGQYF
>TRBJ2-7|TRBV4-3
CASSHITGGGQYF
>TRBJ2-7|TRBV27
CASSFPGHPREQYF
>TRBJ2-3|TRBV5-3
CARSWDSEGTDTQYF
>TRBJ1-1|TRBV6-6
CASNNREPMNTEAFF
>TRBJ1-2|TRBV5-5
CASSGLAPPRREVGGYTF
>TRBJ2-1|TRBV4-2
CASSQGVHEQFF
>TRBJ2-4|TRBV6-4
CASSTGTGAKNIQYF
>TRBJ1-2|TRBV6-1
CASRITVQGSGYTF
>TRBJ1-2|TRBV21-1
CAGRQGRSNYGYTF
>TRBJ1-1|TRBV7-9
CASSSGSRTGTEAFF
>TRBJ1-5|TRBV10-3
CAISESWQGGQPQHF
>TRBJ2-7|TRBV7-6
CATAAGTGFHEQYF
>TRBJ2-1|TRBV10-3
CAISVRTGECNEQFF
>TRBJ2-2|TRBV5-1
CASSLARWGNTGELFF